What follows describes a single TCR beta chain. V was pared by 4 bases and J by 3 bases, with 5 bases of the junction left unmatched. The CDR3 has 13 amino acids. Germline CDR1 reads SQVTM; CDR2 reads ANQGSEA. The source of the sample is a study of blood T cell repertoires in COVID-19. Overall study context: Researchers got acute and convalescent COVID-19 samples from the United States, Italy and Spain. Nucleic acid was either cDNA or gDNA, and it came from T cells, B-cell-depleted T cells, or PBMCs.

How the authors handled the data: Estimation of nucleated cell counts relied on the amplification of reference gene primers. Sequencing was performed with immunoSEQ multiplex PCR; in TCRdb, only in-frame clones are kept and a portion is missing. V and J calls and clone size are copied from that table; D and trimming were computed from the DNA. In the table there are tens of thousands of clones, roughly 86% of which are singletons. The receptor was isolated from a man between 65 and 85 years old with acute or convalescent COVID-19. Material for sequencing was peripheral blood. The chain couples TRBV29-1 to TRBJ1-2, with TRBD1 matching 7 bases. The CDR3 DNA follows: TGCAGCGTTGGAGGGGGCGCGGACTATGGCTACACCTTC. As protein: CSVGGGADYGYTF.